These T cell receptor beta chains were read from a single sample in a study of PD-1 blockade in classical Hodgkin lymphoma. TCRdb keeps only in-frame clones here, not all; method: immunoSEQ multiplex PCR. The sample comprises under 20,000 clones, about 81% of which are singletons, and nearly 6.5% rests with the top ten. Sequenced here: peripheral blood mononuclear cells (PBMCs), sampled at baseline. These receptors were obtained from a human donor with classical Hodgkin lymphoma. The CDR3 runs from the conserved cysteine through the conserved F or W. D genes are given only for firm matches. Some rows mark clone size as missing; the rest say once, few, many or name a class of expanded clone.

D gene: TRBD1
clone size: .
J gene: TRBJ1-5
V gene: TRBV5-3
CDR3 protein: CARSRRTGGYSNQPQHF
CDR3 DNA: TGTGCCAGAAGCCGCCGGACAGGGGGTTACAGCAATCAGCCCCAGCATTTT

D gene: .
clone size: few
J gene: TRBJ1-6
V gene: TRBV6-1
CDR3 protein: CASSELRDYSPLHF
CDR3 DNA: TGTGCCAGCAGTGAACTCAGGGATTATTCACCCCTCCACTTT

D gene: TRBD2
clone size: .
J gene: TRBJ2-3
V gene: TRBV28
CDR3 protein: CASSSILAGGLDTQYF
CDR3 DNA: TGTGCCAGCAGTTCCATACTAGCGGGGGGTTTGGATACGCAGTATTTT

D gene: .
clone size: .
J gene: TRBJ1-6
V gene: TRBV28
CDR3 protein: CASRRPQGGYSPLHF
CDR3 DNA: TGTGCCAGCAGAAGACCCCAGGGAGGGTATTCACCCCTCCACTTT

D gene: TRBD1
clone size: .
J gene: TRBJ1-4
V gene: TRBV27
CDR3 protein: CASRGQGLNEKLFF
CDR3 DNA: TGTGCCAGCAGGGGACAGGGGCTTAATGAAAAACTGTTTTTT

D gene: .
clone size: .
J gene: TRBJ1-2
V gene: TRBV28
CDR3 protein: CASSFRTVTGYTF
CDR3 DNA: TGTGCCAGCAGTTTCCGGACAGTGACGGGCTACACCTTC

D gene: TRBD1
clone size: .
J gene: TRBJ1-1
V gene: TRBV28
CDR3 protein: CASINRGYTEAFF
CDR3 DNA: TGTGCCAGCATAAACAGGGGGTATACTGAAGCTTTCTTT

D gene: TRBD1
clone size: .
J gene: TRBJ2-7
V gene: TRBV9
CDR3 protein: CASSVGDRAYEQYF
CDR3 DNA: TGTGCCAGCAGCGTAGGCGACAGGGCCTACGAGCAGTACTTC

D gene: TRBD2
clone size: .
J gene: TRBJ2-1
V gene: TRBV7-2
CDR3 protein: CASSRGGNEQFF
CDR3 DNA: TGTGCCAGCAGTCGGGGGGGAAATGAGCAGTTCTTC

D gene: .
clone size: .
J gene: TRBJ1-1
V gene: TRBV7-2
CDR3 protein: CASSLVGGFLGTEAFF
CDR3 DNA: TGTGCCAGCAGCTTAGTGGGGGGATTCTTGGGGACTGAAGCTTTCTTT

D gene: TRBD2
clone size: .
J gene: TRBJ2-7
V gene: TRBV4-3
CDR3 protein: CASSQDWGLAAFHEQYF
CDR3 DNA: TGCGCCAGCAGCCAAGATTGGGGACTAGCGGCTTTTCACGAGCAGTACTTC

D gene: .
clone size: .
J gene: TRBJ1-2
V gene: TRBV25-1
CDR3 protein: CASNDGNYGYTF
CDR3 DNA: TGTGCCAGCAACGATGGAAACTATGGCTACACCTTC

D gene: TRBD1
clone size: .
J gene: TRBJ1-2
V gene: TRBV7-2
CDR3 protein: CASSLGTGMVYGYTF
CDR3 DNA: TGTGCCAGCAGCTTAGGGACAGGGATGGTCTATGGCTACACCTTC

D gene: .
clone size: .
J gene: TRBJ2-7
V gene: TRBV5-6
CDR3 protein: CASSLSAQAYEQYF
CDR3 DNA: TGTGCCAGCAGCTTATCGGCACAGGCCTACGAGCAGTACTTC

D gene: TRBD1
clone size: .
J gene: TRBJ1-2
V gene: TRBV4-3
CDR3 protein: CASSQDPGGGDGYTF
CDR3 DNA: TGCGCCAGCAGCCAAGATCCAGGGGGCGGCGATGGCTACACCTTC

D gene: TRBD1
clone size: once
J gene: TRBJ1-1
V gene: TRBV27
CDR3 protein: CASSLRGRNTEAFF
CDR3 DNA: TGTGCCAGCAGCCTCAGGGGGAGGAACACTGAAGCTTTCTTT

D gene: TRBD1
clone size: .
J gene: TRBJ2-7
V gene: TRBV15
CDR3 protein: CATSAPGTGYSYEQYF
CDR3 DNA: TGTGCCACCAGCGCCCCCGGGACAGGGTACTCCTACGAGCAGTACTTC

D gene: .
clone size: .
J gene: TRBJ1-5
V gene: TRBV6-5
CDR3 protein: CASSWVINQPQHF
CDR3 DNA: TGTGCCAGCAGTTGGGTGATCAATCAGCCCCAGCATTTT

D gene: .
clone size: .
J gene: TRBJ1-4
V gene: TRBV21-1
CDR3 protein: CASSGGTRATNEKLFF
CDR3 DNA: TGTGCCAGCAGTGGGGGGACTAGGGCAACTAATGAAAAACTGTTTTTT

D gene: .
clone size: .
J gene: TRBJ2-2
V gene: TRBV6-4
CDR3 protein: CASSDSKHGPSTGELFF
CDR3 DNA: TGTGCCAGCAGTGACTCGAAACACGGCCCCAGCACCGGGGAGCTGTTTTTT

D gene: .
clone size: .
J gene: TRBJ2-1
V gene: TRBV28
CDR3 protein: CASRGGYIEQFF
CDR3 DNA: TGTGCCAGCAGGGGGGGTTACATTGAGCAGTTCTTC

D gene: .
clone size: .
J gene: TRBJ1-2
V gene: TRBV28
CDR3 protein: CASSLLQGSGYTF
CDR3 DNA: TGTGCCAGCAGCCTATTACAGGGAAGTGGCTACACCTTC

D gene: .
clone size: once
J gene: TRBJ1-6
V gene: TRBV23-1
CDR3 protein: CASSQCPGIYNSPLHF
CDR3 DNA: TGCGCCAGCAGTCAATGTCCAGGGATCTATAATTCACCCCTCCACTTT

D gene: .
clone size: .
J gene: TRBJ2-3
V gene: TRBV7-2
CDR3 protein: CASSLERRGPTTDTQYF
CDR3 DNA: TGTGCCAGCAGCTTAGAGAGGCGGGGCCCTACGACAGATACGCAGTATTTT

D gene: TRBD1
clone size: once
J gene: TRBJ1-5
V gene: TRBV5-4
CDR3 protein: CATSRDRDQPQHF
CDR3 DNA: TGTGCCACCTCCCGGGACAGGGACCAGCCCCAGCATTTT

D gene: .
clone size: few
J gene: TRBJ1-1
V gene: TRBV4-2
CDR3 protein: CASSQGPSGGDTEAFF
CDR3 DNA: TGTGCCAGCAGCCAAGGCCCCTCGGGAGGTGACACTGAAGCTTTCTTT

D gene: .
clone size: .
J gene: TRBJ2-3
V gene: TRBV6-5
CDR3 protein: CASSYSGWDTQYF
CDR3 DNA: TGTGCCAGCAGTTACTCGGGTTGGGATACGCAGTATTTT

D gene: .
clone size: .
J gene: TRBJ1-4
V gene: TRBV28
CDR3 protein: CASSRRQESNEKLFF
CDR3 DNA: TGTGCCAGCAGCCGCCGACAGGAGTCGAATGAAAAACTGTTTTTT

D gene: TRBD2
clone size: .
J gene: TRBJ2-7
V gene: TRBV5-1
CDR3 protein: CASRKGTTGTNGDRF
CDR3 DNA: TGCGCCAGCAGAAAGGGGACGACCGGGACTAACGGCGACCGCTTC

D gene: .
clone size: .
J gene: TRBJ2-3
V gene: TRBV7-3
CDR3 protein: CASSSDSWTDTQYF
CDR3 DNA: TGTGCCAGCAGCTCGGACAGTTGGACAGATACGCAGTATTTT

D gene: .
clone size: .
J gene: TRBJ2-7
V gene: TRBV9
CDR3 protein: CASSVATGSYEQYF
CDR3 DNA: TGTGCCAGCAGCGTAGCTACAGGGTCCTACGAGCAGTACTTC

D gene: .
clone size: .
J gene: TRBJ1-1
V gene: TRBV4-3
CDR3 protein: CASSQDLWKGEAFF
CDR3 DNA: TGCGCCAGCAGCCAAGATTTGTGGAAAGGGGAAGCTTTCTTT

D gene: .
clone size: .
J gene: TRBJ2-5
V gene: TRBV20-1
CDR3 protein: CSAKPETQYF
CDR3 DNA: TGCAGTGCGAAGCCGGAGACCCAGTACTTC

D gene: .
clone size: .
J gene: TRBJ2-7
V gene: TRBV5-4
CDR3 protein: CASSFAGTNYYEQYF
CDR3 DNA: TGTGCCAGCAGCTTTGCCGGGACAAACTACTACGAGCAGTACTTC

D gene: .
clone size: .
J gene: TRBJ1-5
V gene: TRBV4-3
CDR3 protein: CASSQEAAQPQHF
CDR3 DNA: TGCGCCAGCAGCCAAGAGGCGGCTCAGCCCCAGCATTTT

D gene: TRBD2
clone size: few
J gene: TRBJ2-2
V gene: TRBV6-1
CDR3 protein: CASSPAGDNGELFF
CDR3 DNA: TGTGCCAGCTCCCCAGCGGGGGACAACGGGGAGCTGTTTTTT

D gene: TRBD2
clone size: .
J gene: TRBJ2-1
V gene: TRBV7-6
CDR3 protein: CASSPGLALENEQFF
CDR3 DNA: TGTGCCAGCAGCCCGGGACTAGCGTTGGAAAATGAGCAGTTCTTC

D gene: .
clone size: .
J gene: TRBJ2-3
V gene: TRBV4-3
CDR3 protein: CASSQDYSTDTQYF
CDR3 DNA: TGCGCCAGCAGCCAAGATTACAGCACAGATACGCAGTATTTT

D gene: .
clone size: once
J gene: TRBJ2-5
V gene: TRBV6-1
CDR3 protein: CASSQTDEETQYF
CDR3 DNA: TGTGCCAGCAGTCAGACAGATGAAGAGACCCAGTACTTC

D gene: .
clone size: .
J gene: TRBJ2-3
V gene: TRBV10-1
CDR3 protein: CASSDIRTSTDTQYF
CDR3 DNA: TGCGCCAGCAGTGATATCAGGACTAGCACAGATACGCAGTATTTT

D gene: .
clone size: .
J gene: TRBJ2-1
V gene: TRBV7-2
CDR3 protein: CASSFRGLSYNEQFF
CDR3 DNA: TGTGCCAGCAGCTTTCGGGGGTTGTCCTACAATGAGCAGTTCTTC

D gene: .
clone size: .
J gene: TRBJ1-3
V gene: TRBV11-3
CDR3 protein: CASTAPPQGVGNTIYF
CDR3 DNA: TGTGCCAGCACTGCCCCGCCACAGGGCGTTGGAAACACCATATATTTT

D gene: .
clone size: .
J gene: TRBJ1-1
V gene: TRBV10-1
CDR3 protein: CASSESSWRGGMNTEAFF
CDR3 DNA: TGCGCCAGCAGTGAGTCGAGTTGGAGGGGAGGCATGAACACTGAAGCTTTCTTT

D gene: .
clone size: once
J gene: TRBJ1-1
V gene: TRBV4-1
CDR3 protein: CASSLNALNTEAFF
CDR3 DNA: TGCGCCAGCAGTCTCAATGCCCTGAACACTGAAGCTTTCTTT